These 20 T cell receptor beta chains came from one sample sequenced in a study of blood T cells in healthy people across ages. Sample-barcoded 5' priming and a J-beta primer mix drove a second PCR of about 7 to 11 cycles. Each CDR3 protein gets one entry after TCRdb re-called the 5' RACE reads with MiXCR. Of over 950,000 distinct CDR3 sequences in the sample, just over 50% are singletons; the top ten hold 20% to 25%. The material sequenced was blood. Receptor source: a woman in her sixties or seventies in good health.

There are a few counts of this clonotype. The chain has TRBV3-1 and TRBJ2-6; no definite D call. Between the trimmed V and J ends, which lost 4 bases and 2 bases, there was a span of 12 bases. CDR3 length: 16 residues. CDR1 LGHDT and CDR2 YNNKEL come from the germline V gene (reference sequence). The CDR3 loop reads CASSPQWTAGANVLTF. The CDR3 DNA reads TGTGCCAGCAGCCCCCAGTGGACGGCTGGGGCCAACGTCCTGACTTTC.

This clonotype was found a few times. The V gene is TRBV12-3 or TRBV12-4, the J gene TRBJ2-7, with 7 bases aligning to TRBD2. This CDR3 has 15 amino acids. Trimming removed 3 bases from V and 9 bases from J; junction bases left unmatched: 14. This chain's CDR3 is CASSFGSFGGSRQYF. In DNA form, the CDR3 reads TGTGCCAGCAGTTTCGGGAGTTTCGGCGGGAGTAGGCAGTACTTC.

DNA of the CDR3: TGTGCCAGCAGCGGAACAGTAGCGGGAGGGCTGGATGAGCAGTTCTTC. Protein product: CASSGTVAGGLDEQFF. The genes are TRBV7-9 and TRBJ2-1; 11 nucleotides line up with TRBD2. The CDR3 extends over 16 amino acids. Germline V lookup: CDR1 SEHNR, CDR2 FQNEAQ (reference sequence). With 5 bases clipped from V and 8 bases from J, the junction kept 11 bases outside the gene matches.

This clonotype was seen a few times. This chain joins TRBV5-1 and TRBJ2-5; a weak D match, TRBD1 (6 bases). Germline V gene sequence: CDR1 SGHRS, CDR2 YFSETQ. The CDR3 loop spans 14 amino acids. The V and J ends lost 4 bases and 1 base respectively, with 11 bases between them. In nucleotides, the CDR3 is TGCGCCAGCAGCGCGCTGGACAGCCAAGAGACCCAGTACTTC. Translated: CASSALDSQETQYF.

The rearrangement links TRBV12-3 or TRBV12-4 to TRBJ2-7, with D perhaps matching TRBD2 (6 bases). The J call may be mistaken, given a closer DNA end match to TRBJ2-5. The CDR3 has 14 residues. This CDR3 reads CASVLTLANETQYF. DNA for the CDR3: TGTGCCAGCGTTCTGACACTAGCTAACGAGACCCAGTACTTC.

This rearrangement joins TRBV6-2 or TRBV6-3 to TRBJ2-1, with TRBD1 identical over 7 bases. V lost 6 bases and J lost 9; bases outside the gene matches: 5. Germline V lookup: CDR1 MNHEY, CDR2 SVGEGT. The CDR3 runs to 12 residues. In nucleotides, the CDR3 is TGTGCCAGCAGCGACAGGGTGACTGAGCAGTTCTTC. Translation gives CASSDRVTEQFF.

This clonotype was counted a few times. This rearrangement joins TRBV28 to TRBJ1-5; D not resolved. The CDR3 contains 12 residues. V was pared by 5 bases and J by 4 bases, with 6 bases between. In germline, CDR1 is MDHEN, CDR2 SYDVKM. In nucleotides, the CDR3 is TGTGCCAGCAGTCAACTGAATCAGCCCCAGCATTTT. Its translation is CASSQLNQPQHF.

This clonotype has just one count. This chain links TRBV11-2 with TRBJ2-1; 12 nucleotides align to TRBD2. The junction had 6 bases not matched to a gene; V was cut back by 5 bases and J by 7 bases. The CDR3 length is 15 residues. The germline V gene encodes CDR1 SGHAT and CDR2 FQNNGV. CDR3 DNA: TGTGCCAGCAGCCGGACTAGCGGGAAAATTAATGAGCAGTTCTTC. As protein: CASSRTSGKINEQFF.

The chain joins TRBV28 to TRBJ2-1; D is possibly TRBD1 (6 bases). Germline V gene data show CDR1 as MDHEN and CDR2 as SYDVKM. Trimming took 6 bases from V and 7 from J, leaving 19 bases between them. The CDR3 consists of 15 residues. This CDR3 reads CASSEDRTSRNEQFF. CDR3 DNA sequence: TGTGCCAGCAGCGAGGACAGAACCTCTAGAAATGAGCAGTTCTTC.

Only a few counts were recorded for this clonotype. V and J are TRBV5-1 and TRBJ2-5; D gene unclear. The J call is uncertain, as TRBJ2-7 better fits the DNA end. This CDR3 comprises 14 residues. From germline, CDR1 is SGHRS and CDR2 YFSETQ. CDR3 nucleotide sequence: TGCGCCAGCAGCTTGGCGGCGACAATGGACGAGCAGTACTTC. Protein: CASSLAATMDEQYF.

This clonotype was detected a few times. The chain is built from TRBV4-1 and TRBJ2-1, with 11 bases aligning to TRBD2. J gave up 7 bases and V 3 bases, and 8 bases lay outside the gene matches. Germline CDR1 MGHRA, CDR2 YSYEKL. This CDR3 has 16 residues. CDR3 DNA sequence: TGCGCCAGCAGCCACCTAACTAGCGGGAGTAAGAATGAGCAGTTCTTC. Encoded protein: CASSHLTSGSKNEQFF.

The V and J genes are TRBV27 and TRBJ2-7; 9 bases fit TRBD2. The junction had 12 bases not matched to a gene; V was cut back by 6 bases and J by 3 bases. The CDR3 extends over 16 amino acids. Germline values: CDR1 MNHEY, CDR2 SMNVEV (reference sequence). CDR3 DNA: TGTGCCAGCAGCGCTCTTGGGTTAGCGGGAGTCTACGAGCAGTACTTC. Its protein product is CASSALGLAGVYEQYF.

This clonotype was picked up a small number of times. The CDR3 DNA reads TGTGCCACCAGTAAGGGACTCCACACAGATACGCAGTATTTT. It encodes CATSKGLHTDTQYF. The chain is built from TRBV15 and TRBJ2-3, with D possibly matching TRBD2 (6 bases). V was clipped by 6 bases and J by 2 bases, with 12 bases between them. The CDR3 has 14 residues. The germline gives CDR1 LNHNV, CDR2 YYDKDF (reference sequence).

The V gene is TRBV29-1, the J gene TRBJ2-1, with a weak D call TRBD1 (5 bases). Gene TRBJ2-7 matches the end of the DNA better, so the J call may be wrong. The CDR3 consists of 15 residues. CDR1 and CDR2 (germline): SQVTM, ANQGSEA. As DNA, the CDR3 is TGCAGCGTGCCAAGACAGAACATCCGCTACAATGAGCAGTACTTC. Translated: CSVPRQNIRYNEQYF.

Comment on this clonotype: One junction end does not reproduce the germline sequence, and a read error may be involved. The CDR3 DNA reads as TGCAACGTTGACCTACAGGACTCACCCTATGGCTACACCTTC. Translated, it gives CNVDLQDSPYGYTF. The chain employs TRBV29-1 and TRBJ1-2; weak D call: TRBD1 (5 bases). Germline CDR1 SQVTM, CDR2 ANQGSEA. The length of the CDR3 is 14 residues.

In its sample, this clonotype was seen a few times. The genes are TRBV5-1 and TRBJ2-1, with no clear D. Germline V gives CDR1 SGHRS, CDR2 YFSETQ. This CDR3 region has 12 residues. Trimming pared 4 bases from V and 7 bases from J, leaving 9 bases between. The CDR3 region has the DNA TGCGCCAGCAGCATAGGGTTTAATGAGCAGTTCTTC. It encodes CASSIGFNEQFF. The full variable domain, in which reference TRBV5-1 and TRBJ2-1 provide the parts outside the CDR3, is KAGVTQTPRYLIKTRGQQVTLSCSPISGHRSVSWYQQTPGQGLQFLFEYFSETQRNKGNFPGRFSGRQFSNSRSEMNVSTLELGDSALYLCASSIGFNEQFFGPGTRLTVL.

The chain links TRBV5-1 to TRBJ2-1, with 11 bases that match TRBD2. Losses at the gene ends were 4 bases for V and 7 bases for J; bases not matched to a gene: 10. The CDR3 is made up of 16 amino acids. Per the germline V gene, CDR1 is SGHRS and CDR2 is YFSETQ. In DNA form, the CDR3 reads TGCGCCAGCAGCCTATTAACTAGCGGGAGCGGAAATGAGCAGTTCTTC. This sequence encodes CASSLLTSGSGNEQFF.

This chain uses TRBV29-1 with TRBJ2-1; 7 bases fit TRBD2. Germline trimming cut 0 bases from V and 8 bases from J; bases unmatched to any gene: 13. Per the germline V gene, CDR1 is SQVTM and CDR2 is ANQGSEA. The CDR3 runs to 16 residues. The CDR3 DNA sequence: TGCAGCGTTGAAGAGGGGGGGTATGGTGCCACCGATGAGCAGTTCTTC. Its translation is CSVEEGGYGATDEQFF.

This chain connects TRBV29-1 to TRBJ2-1; D is possibly TRBD2 (7 bases). The CDR3 extends over 20 amino acids. Per germline, CDR1 SQVTM and CDR2 ANQGSEA. V was shortened by 1 base and J by 6 bases, with 31 bases between the two germline ends. This CDR3 is CSVEGVRGGRSAGVGNEQFF. CDR3 nucleotide sequence: TGCAGCGTTGAAGGGGTTAGGGGGGGGCGTAGCGCGGGAGTGGGCAATGAGCAGTTCTTC.

This chain uses TRBV20-1 with TRBJ1-5; D might be TRBD1 (6 bases). The CDR3 covers 15 residues. Trimming removed 6 bases at V and 1 base at J, with 16 bases between. CDR1 DFQATT and CDR2 SNEGSKA come from the germline V gene (reference sequence). In DNA form, the CDR3 reads TGCAGTGCAGGGAGAGGGGGGGGGAGCAATCAGCCCCAGCATTTT. It specifies CSAGRGGGSNQPQHF.